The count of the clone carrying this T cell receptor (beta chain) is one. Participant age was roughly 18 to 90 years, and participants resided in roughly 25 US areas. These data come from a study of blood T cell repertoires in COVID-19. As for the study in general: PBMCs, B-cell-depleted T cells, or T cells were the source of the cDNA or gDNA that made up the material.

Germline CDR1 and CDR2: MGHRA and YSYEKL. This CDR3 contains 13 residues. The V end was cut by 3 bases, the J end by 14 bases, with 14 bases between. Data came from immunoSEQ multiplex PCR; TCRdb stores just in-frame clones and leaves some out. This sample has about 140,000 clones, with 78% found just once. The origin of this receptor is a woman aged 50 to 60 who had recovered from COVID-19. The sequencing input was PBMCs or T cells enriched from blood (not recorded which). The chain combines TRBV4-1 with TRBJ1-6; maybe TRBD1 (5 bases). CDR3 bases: TGCGCCAGCAGCCAGGGGCGGGGTGGGTCCCTCCACTTT. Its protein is CASSQGRGGSLHF.